The 20 T cell receptor beta chains in this list originate from one sample, sequenced in a study. TCRdb called the 5' RACE reads again in MiXCR, with one record for every CDR3 protein. Here the sample spans around 57,000 distinct CDR3 sequences, 25% to 35% being singletons. Sequencing was carried out using tumor-infiltrating memory CD4+ T cells sorted from the breast tumor. The sample's subset: memory CD4+ T cells, CD4+CD45RO+CD25-. The source is a female donor with breast cancer.

CDR3 coding DNA: TGTGCCACCAGTGAGGGTGGACGGGAAGAGACCCAGTACTTC. As protein: CATSEGGREETQYF. The chain joins TRBV24-1 to TRBJ2-5, with unresolved D. CDR3 length: 14 amino acids. Trimming removed 4 bases from V and 3 bases from J, with 11 bases in between. Germline CDR1 is KGHDR and CDR2 is SFDVKD.

This clonotype has more than one count but fewer than ten. The V gene is TRBV12-3 or TRBV12-4, the J gene TRBJ1-3; 9 bases are a match to TRBD1. The J segment lost 4 bases and the V segment lost 8 bases, leaving 6 bases of the junction unmatched. CDR3 length: 14 residues. The CDR3 nucleotides are TGTGCCAGCGTACCGGGGACAGGGGGAAACACCATATATTTT. Its translation: CASVPGTGGNTIYF.

This clonotype was counted only a few times. The gene calls are TRBV20-1 and TRBJ1-1; 7 bases are a match to TRBD1. V dropped 2 bases and J dropped 8; count of bases not matched to a gene: 11. Germline CDR1 and CDR2: DFQATT and SNEGSKA (reference sequence). This CDR3 comprises 14 residues. CDR3 bases: TGCAGTGCTAGACCAACCGGGGGGGGACAGGAAGCTTTCTTT. Its translation is CSARPTGGGQEAFF.

V gene TRBV6-2 or TRBV6-3 combines with J gene TRBJ2-3, with D tentatively TRBD2 (5 bases). CDR3 length: 13 amino acids. In germline, CDR1 is MNHEY, CDR2 SVGEGT. The V gene lost 6 bases and the J gene lost 8 bases, with 15 bases spanning the gap. CDR3 bases: TGTGCCAGCAGCCCACAACGGGGTAGTACGCAGTATTTT. Its translation is CASSPQRGSTQYF.

This clonotype was picked up a small number of times. This CDR3 is CASSPLAGLNEQFF. CDR3 DNA: TGTGCCAGCAGCCCGCTAGCGGGATTGAATGAGCAGTTCTTC. The V and J genes are TRBV7-6 and TRBJ2-1; 9 bases fit TRBD2. CDR3 length: 14 residues. V was pared by 5 bases and J by 7 bases, with 6 bases of the junction left unmatched. The germline CDR1 and CDR2 sequences are SGHVS and FNYEAQ.

This clonotype was seen a few times. The CDR3 bases are TGTGCCAGCAGCCCGCAAGGACTGGCGGGGGGCGCTAGCACAGATACGCAGTATTTT. It translates to CASSPQGLAGGASTDTQYF. The rearrangement uses TRBV21-1 and TRBJ2-3; TRBD2 is the table's D call and was not checked against the DNA. TRBV21-1 is a known pseudogene. The CDR3 length is 19 residues.

This clonotype has more than one count but fewer than ten. The chain couples TRBV9 to TRBJ2-3; unclear D gene. Germline V gene sequence: CDR1 SGDLS, CDR2 YYNGEE. Trimming removed 0 bases from V and 1 base from J, with 9 bases in between. The CDR3 loop spans 15 amino acids. The CDR3 reads CASSVDPGRTDTQYF. The CDR3, as DNA: TGTGCCAGCAGCGTAGATCCTGGGCGCACAGATACGCAGTATTTT.

The rearrangement uses TRBV24-1 and TRBJ1-5, with 8 bases aligning to TRBD1. Per germline, CDR1 KGHDR and CDR2 SFDVKD. The V gene end was trimmed by 3 bases and the J gene end by 7 bases; junction bases not matched to a gene: 7. This CDR3 is 15 amino acids long. The CDR3 sequence: CATSDADRAGQPQHF. CDR3 bases: TGTGCCACCAGTGATGCGGACAGGGCAGGACAGCCCCAGCATTTT.

The chain couples TRBV2 to TRBJ1-6, with a tentative D call TRBD1 (6 bases). CDR1 and CDR2 from the germline V gene are SNHLY and FYNNEI. The germline V and J ends were trimmed by 6 bases and 10 bases, with 22 bases remaining between them. The CDR3 contains 16 residues. The CDR3 loop is CASRFNPGERGSPLHF. CDR3 sequence (DNA): TGTGCCAGCAGGTTCAACCCAGGGGAAAGGGGGTCACCCCTCCACTTT.

This clonotype was found a few times. The rearrangement links TRBV3-1 to TRBJ2-5; 12 bases are a match to TRBD2. V lost 1 base, J lost 4 bases, and 7 bases stayed unmatched. CDR1 LGHDT and CDR2 YNNKEL come from the germline V gene (reference sequence). The CDR3 is made up of 17 amino acids. CDR3 DNA sequence: TGTGCCAGCAGCCAAGCTGCTAGCGGGGGGGCTGGAGAGACCCAGTACTTC. It specifies CASSQAASGGAGETQYF.

This clonotype was seen a handful of times. This sequence joins TRBV6-5 and TRBJ2-5; 7 bases are a match to TRBD1. Germline lookup yields CDR1 MNHEY and CDR2 SVGAGI. This CDR3 has 16 residues. V lost 3 bases to trimming and J lost 5 bases; unmatched junction nucleotides: 12. The chain's CDR3 is CASSYKFAGGRETQYF. The CDR3 DNA is TGTGCCAGCAGTTATAAGTTCGCAGGGGGAAGGGAGACCCAGTACTTC.

The V gene is TRBV20-1, the J gene TRBJ1-1; D ambiguous. V was trimmed by 3 bases and J by 4 bases, leaving 9 bases between them. CDR3 length equals 12 residues. The germline V gene has CDR1 DFQATT and CDR2 SNEGSKA (reference sequence). CDR3 sequence reads: CSASLTRTEAFF. The CDR3 DNA reads as TGCAGTGCTAGCCTAACGCGCACTGAAGCTTTCTTT.

This chain uses TRBV5-1 with TRBJ2-2; 9 bases line up with TRBD1. J gave up 5 bases and V 7 bases, and 6 bases lay outside the gene matches. The CDR3 totals 14 residues. Germline-derived CDR1 and CDR2 are SGHRS and YFSETQ. The CDR3 bases are TGCGCCAGCGGACGGACAGGGGATACCGGGGAGCTGTTTTTT. Protein sequence: CASGRTGDTGELFF.

The chain uses TRBV4-3 and TRBJ2-2; possible D gene TRBD1, 6 bases. The CDR3 has 13 amino acids. V was shortened by 4 bases and J by 6 bases, with 9 bases between the two germline ends. Germline V gene lookup returns CDR1 LGHNA and CDR2 YSLEER. CDR3: CASSLQGSGELFF. CDR3 bases: TGCGCCAGCAGCCTACAGGGATCCGGGGAGCTGTTTTTT.

This clonotype was seen only a few times. V usage is TRBV7-8 and J usage is TRBJ2-1, with D maybe TRBD1 (6 bases). This CDR3 is 17 amino acids long. Germline loops: CDR1 SGHVS, CDR2 FQNEAQ. Trimming stripped 6 bases from V and 5 bases from J, with 23 bases between. CDR3 DNA: TGTGCCAGCAGTCGCCCGAAGGGGGTCCGAACCCACAATGAGCAGTTCTTC. Translating it yields CASSRPKGVRTHNEQFF.

The rearrangement links TRBV10-3 to TRBJ1-4; 10 bases are a match to TRBD1. The CDR3 sequence is 16 residues long. Trimming cost V 3 bases and J 3 bases; bases outside gene matches: 4. The germline V gene encodes CDR1 ENHRY and CDR2 SYGVKD. The CDR3 nucleotides are TGTGCCATCAGTGAAGGGGGGACAGGGGCTAATGAAAAACTGTTTTTT. Translating it yields CAISEGGTGANEKLFF.

This clonotype came up a few times. The genes are TRBV7-2 and TRBJ2-2; the match to TRBD1 covers 8 bases. V lost 4 bases to trimming and J lost 9 bases; unmatched junction nucleotides: 4. Germline V gene lookup returns CDR1 SGHTA and CDR2 FQGNSA. The CDR3 loop spans 13 amino acids. The CDR3 region has the DNA TGTGCCAGCAGCTCGCGGGACAGGTGGGAGCTGTTTTTT. It translates to CASSSRDRWELFF. The full variable domain, its missing parts supplied by reference TRBV7-2 and TRBJ2-2, is GAGVSQSPSNKVTEKGKDVELRCDPISGHTALYWYRQSLGQGLEFLIYFQGNSAPDKSGLPSDRFSAERTGGSVSTLTIQRTQQEDSAVYLCASSSRDRWELFFGEGSRLTVL.

As regards this clonotype: Being one base from a much bigger clone, this may be a read error. The chain employs TRBV9 and TRBJ2-3; D possibly corresponds to TRBD2 (6 bases). The CDR3 runs to 14 residues. Germline assignment: CDR1 SGDLS and CDR2 YYNGEE. Trimming removed 0 bases at V and 7 bases at J, with 12 bases between. CDR3 in DNA: TGTGCCAGCAGCGTAGATGGGAGGACAAATACGCAGTATTTT. Its protein is CASSVDGRTNTQYF.

With regard to this clonotype: An end of the junction does not agree with germline; a read error may underlie this. This chain uses TRBV6-2 or TRBV6-3 with TRBJ2-3, with D hard to call. Germline V gene sequence: CDR1 MNHEY, CDR2 SVGEGT. This CDR3 has 10 residues. CDR3 region: CASNPPLLHF. The DNA for the CDR3 is TGTGCCAGCAACCCACCTCTCCTGCATTTT.

The sample holds a few counts of this clonotype. The rearrangement joins TRBV7-8 to TRBJ2-4; D gene unclear. V lost 5 bases and J lost 1, with 15 bases in between. This CDR3 spans 16 amino acids. Germline V lookup: CDR1 SGHVS, CDR2 FQNEAQ. The CDR3 DNA follows: TGTGCCAGCAGCCAACTACGAACCGGGGCCAAAAACATTCAGTACTTC. It specifies CASSQLRTGAKNIQYF.